The 26 T cell receptor beta chains presented below share a single source sample, sequenced in a study of cytomegalovirus exposure and HLA in healthy donors. Generated by immunoSEQ multiplex PCR, the TCRdb table keeps only in-frame clones and is missing some. Among some 130,000 clones listed, around 80% were seen once. The sequenced sample was PBMCs. The receptor source for this set is a man aged 25-45 years in good health and CMV-seropositive.

The J gene is TRBJ1-4, the V gene TRBV7-9, with D perhaps matching TRBD1 (6 bases). Trimming stripped 2 bases from V and 4 bases from J, with 11 bases between. Germline V gene lookup returns CDR1 SEHNR and CDR2 FQNEAQ (reference sequence). The CDR3 covers 15 residues. The CDR3 is CASSLTRGHNEKLFF. The CDR3 DNA reads TGTGCCAGCAGCTTAACGAGGGGACATAATGAAAAACTGTTTTTT.

The table lists this clone with a count of one. CDR3 DNA: TGTGCCAGCATGATAACTAGCGGGGGGTTCGGGACCCAGTACTTC. It codes for CASMITSGGFGTQYF. The chain couples TRBV25-1 to TRBJ2-5; 12 nucleotides match TRBD2. Per germline, CDR1 MGHDK and CDR2 SYGVNS. V shed 7 bases and J 7 bases; nucleotides not matched to a gene: 10. This CDR3 contains 15 residues.

This sequence joins TRBV30 and TRBJ1-5; no clear D. Germline CDR1 is GTSNPN and CDR2 is SVGIG (reference sequence). The CDR3 consists of 13 residues. V dropped 5 bases and J dropped 3 bases, with 11 bases sitting between them. The CDR3 DNA follows: TGTGCCTGGCGGACTCAAGACAATCAGCCCCAGCATTTT. It is translated as CAWRTQDNQPQHF.

The chain uses TRBV5-1 and TRBJ2-5, with D possibly TRBD2 on 6 matching bases. Germline CDR1 is SGHRS and CDR2 is YFSETQ. Deletions cut 4 bases from V and 3 bases from J, with 13 bases between. This CDR3 has 14 amino acids. The CDR3 here is CASSAGLTKETQYF. In nucleotides, the CDR3 is TGCGCCAGCAGCGCGGGACTTACAAAAGAGACCCAGTACTTC. Full variable domain (rest looked up from reference TRBV5-1 and TRBJ2-5): KAGVTQTPRYLIKTRGQQVTLSCSPISGHRSVSWYQQTPGQGLQFLFEYFSETQRNKGNFPGRFSGRQFSNSRSEMNVSTLELGDSALYLCASSAGLTKETQYFGPGTRLLVL.

The chain uses TRBV19 and TRBJ2-2, with 7 positions matching TRBD1. V was clipped by 9 bases and J by 2 bases; unmatched bases: 6. This CDR3 has 14 residues. Germline V gene sequence: CDR1 LNHDA, CDR2 SQIVND (reference sequence). For the CDR3, the DNA is TGTGCCAGCCGACGGACAGGAAACACCGGGGAGCTGTTTTTT. It is translated as CASRRTGNTGELFF.

V gene TRBV6-6 combines with J gene TRBJ2-7, with D perhaps TRBD1 (6 bases). From germline, CDR1 is MNHNY and CDR2 SVGAGI (reference sequence). The ends were cut back, 2 bases at V and 2 bases at J, with 10 bases in the middle. The CDR3 is made up of 14 amino acids. The DNA for the CDR3 is TGTGCCAGCAGTTACGGCAGGGGCCCCTACGAGCAGTACTTC. Protein sequence: CASSYGRGPYEQYF.

The chain combines TRBV4-2 with TRBJ2-7; maybe TRBD2 (5 bases). This CDR3 spans 16 amino acids. The ends were cut back, 0 bases at V and 6 bases at J, with 18 bases in the middle. Germline CDR1 LGHNA, CDR2 YNFKEQ. The CDR3 DNA is TGTGCCAGCAGCCAAGAACTTAGGTCTAGCTTATTCGAGCAGTACTTC. It encodes CASSQELRSSLFEQYF.

The chain uses TRBV7-9 and TRBJ2-4; 8 positions match TRBD2. Germline CDR1 reads SEHNR; CDR2 reads FQNEAQ (reference sequence). The CDR3 runs 17 residues. V dropped 1 base and J dropped 2; count of bases not matched to a gene: 7. CDR3 DNA: TGTGCCAGCAGCTTAGGGGCAGCGGGAGCGACCAAAAACATTCAGTACTTC. Its protein product is CASSLGAAGATKNIQYF.

J is TRBJ2-7 and V is TRBV4-1; TRBD1 matches at 12 bases. CDR1 MGHRA and CDR2 YSYEKL come from the germline V gene. The ends lost 1 base at V and 4 bases at J; junction bases unmatched: 5. There are 16 residues in the CDR3. CDR3 nucleotides: TGCGCCAGCAGCCAAGGTCGGGGACAGGGGGCTTACGAGCAGTACTTC. Its protein is CASSQGRGQGAYEQYF.

This chain links TRBV2 with TRBJ2-5; 9 bases map to TRBD2. Trimming took 2 bases from V and 7 from J; bases not matched to a gene: 17. Looked up from germline, CDR1 is SNHLY and CDR2 is FYNNEI. The CDR3 contains 18 residues. CDR3 loop: CASSETGRSGGPSATQYF. CDR3 coding DNA: TGTGCCAGCAGTGAAACGGGAAGAAGCGGGGGGCCCTCGGCGACCCAGTACTTC.

This clone showed up many times. The genes are TRBV6-4 and TRBJ1-1; 7 bases line up with TRBD1. Germline values: CDR1 MRHNA, CDR2 SNTAGT. The CDR3 is 15 residues long. Germline trimming cut 5 bases from V and 5 bases from J; bases unmatched to any gene: 11. The chain's CDR3 is CASSQNDRVGTEAFF. CDR3 DNA sequence: TGTGCCAGCAGTCAAAACGACAGGGTGGGAACTGAAGCTTTCTTT.

V gene TRBV7-9 combines with J gene TRBJ2-1; D is possibly TRBD2 (7 bases). Trimming shortened V by 7 bases and J by 3 bases, and 16 bases separated the two germline ends. The CDR3 contains 15 residues. Germline lookup yields CDR1 SEHNR and CDR2 FQNEAQ (reference sequence). The CDR3 region has the DNA TGTGCCAGCAAAAATATTAGGGGGGGCTACAATGAGCAGTTCTTC. Its translation is CASKNIRGGYNEQFF.

This clone has a single count. The rearrangement joins TRBV9 to TRBJ1-5; D is possibly TRBD1 (6 bases). This CDR3 has 17 residues. V was trimmed by 0 bases and J by 0 bases, leaving 13 bases between them. Germline values: CDR1 SGDLS, CDR2 YYNGEE. CDR3 in DNA: TGTGCCAGCAGCGTAGTACTAGACAGGACTAGCAATCAGCCCCAGCATTTT. It codes for CASSVVLDRTSNQPQHF.

This sequence joins TRBV7-9 and TRBJ2-7, with a tentative D call TRBD2 (5 bases). The germline V gene has CDR1 SEHNR and CDR2 FQNEAQ (reference sequence). V was cut by 8 bases and J by 2 bases, with 19 bases left in between. The CDR3 loop spans 15 amino acids. The CDR3 reads CASAGGRNNPYEQYF. For the CDR3, the DNA is TGTGCCAGCGCGGGCGGGCGTAATAATCCCTACGAGCAGTACTTC.

V usage is TRBV11-1 and J usage is TRBJ2-7; the match to TRBD2 covers 10 bases. Germline-derived CDR1 and CDR2 are SGHAT and FQDESV (reference sequence). With V trimmed by 5 bases and J by 4 bases, 8 bases remained unmatched. This CDR3 is 15 amino acids long. The CDR3: CASSQRTSGKYEQYF. The CDR3 region has the DNA TGTGCCAGCAGCCAGAGGACTAGCGGAAAGTACGAGCAGTACTTC.

CDR3 in amino acids: CASSLEMNTEAFF. DNA for the CDR3: TGTGCCAGTAGTCTTGAGATGAACACTGAAGCTTTCTTT. The chain combines TRBV19 with TRBJ1-1, with D uncertain. The germline gives CDR1 LNHDA, CDR2 SQIVND (reference sequence). CDR3 length equals 13 residues. V gave up 5 bases and J gave up 0 bases, with 7 bases separating them. Full variable domain (remainder filled in from reference TRBV19 and TRBJ1-1): DGGITQSPKYLFRKEGQNVTLSCEQNLNHDAMYWYRQDPGQGLRLIYYSQIVNDFQKGDIAEGYSVSREKKESFPLTVTSAQKNPTAFYLCASSLEMNTEAFFGQGTRLTVV.

The genes are TRBV18 and TRBJ1-1; TRBD1 matches at 7 bases. CDR3 length equals 14 residues. Per germline, CDR1 KGHSH and CDR2 LQKENI. V trimming: 5 bases; J trimming: 1 base; junction bases outside the gene matches: 4. The DNA for the CDR3 is TGTGCCAGCTCAGTAGGACAGGCGAACACTGAAGCTTTCTTT. The encoded protein is CASSVGQANTEAFF.

The rearrangement links TRBV18 to TRBJ1-5, with D perhaps TRBD1 (5 bases). Germline V lookup: CDR1 KGHSH, CDR2 LQKENI. This CDR3 spans 13 amino acids. V was trimmed by 3 bases and J by 7 bases, leaving 10 bases between them. The CDR3 reads CASSPSGAQPQHF. CDR3 nucleotide sequence: TGTGCCAGCTCACCTAGCGGGGCCCAGCCCCAGCATTTT.

The chain has TRBV19 and TRBJ1-1; D is perhaps TRBD1 (5 bases). This CDR3 comprises 13 residues. With 4 bases removed from V and 3 bases from J, the gap between germline ends came to 9 bases. Per germline, CDR1 LNHDA and CDR2 SQIVND (reference sequence). This CDR3 is CASSSRVDTEAFF. The CDR3 region has the DNA TGTGCCAGTAGTAGCAGGGTAGACACTGAAGCTTTCTTT.

V is TRBV5-1 and J is TRBJ2-1; 7 bases agree with TRBD2. CDR1 and CDR2 (germline): SGHRS, YFSETQ. This CDR3 region has 16 residues. J lost 1 base, V lost 6 bases, and 10 bases had no gene match. CDR3 amino acids: CASTKWGGVSYNEQFF. CDR3 in DNA: TGCGCCAGCACCAAGTGGGGGGGGGTTTCCTACAATGAGCAGTTCTTC.

This clone was counted ten times or more. The chain uses TRBV5-1 and TRBJ1-2; 12 bases align to TRBD1. CDR3 size: 15 residues. V was pared by 4 bases and J by 5 bases, with 6 bases of the junction left unmatched. Germline CDR1 SGHRS, CDR2 YFSETQ. The DNA of the CDR3 is TGCGCCAGCAGCGTGGGGGACAGGGGGCGTTATGGCTACACCTTC. Protein product: CASSVGDRGRYGYTF.

The J gene is TRBJ2-1, the V gene TRBV7-9; 9 nucleotides align to TRBD1. Germline V gives CDR1 SEHNR, CDR2 FQNEAQ (reference sequence). Trimming took 5 bases from V and 7 from J; bases not matched to a gene: 6. The CDR3 sequence is 14 residues long. For the CDR3, the DNA is TGTGCCAGCAGCACACCGGACAGGGGAAATGAGCAGTTCTTC. As protein: CASSTPDRGNEQFF.

The chain has TRBV6-1 and TRBJ2-7; the match to TRBD2 covers 13 bases. J gave up 2 bases and V 4 bases, and 8 bases lay outside the gene matches. The CDR3 extends over 17 amino acids. Per germline, CDR1 MNHNS and CDR2 SASEGT. The CDR3 DNA reads as TGTGCCAGCAGTGGGCGGACTAGCGGGAGCCCGGCCTACGAGCAGTACTTC. It specifies CASSGRTSGSPAYEQYF.

The chain joins TRBV12-5 to TRBJ2-7, with D maybe TRBD2 (5 bases). This CDR3 is 14 amino acids long. V was cut by 2 bases and J by 8 bases, with 16 bases left in between. Germline V gene data show CDR1 as LGHNT and CDR2 as FRNRAP. CDR3 nucleotides: TGTGCTAGTGGTTTGATACTTCTCTCGGGGAAGCAGTACTTC. This gives the protein CASGLILLSGKQYF.

The chain couples TRBV2 to TRBJ1-6, with a tentative D call TRBD1 (6 bases). Between the trimmed V and J ends, which lost 1 base and 0 bases, there was a span of 10 bases. Per germline, CDR1 SNHLY and CDR2 FYNNEI. This CDR3 spans 17 amino acids. CDR3 loop: CASSEGQESSYNSPLHF. DNA for the CDR3: TGTGCCAGCAGTGAAGGACAGGAGAGCTCCTATAATTCACCCCTCCACTTT. Looking up the rest from reference TRBV2 and TRBJ1-6 gives the full variable domain: EPEVTQTPSHQVTQMGQEVILRCVPISNHLYFYWYRQILGQKVEFLVSFYNNEISEKSEIFDDQFSVERPDGSNFTLKIRSTKLEDSAMYFCASSEGQESSYNSPLHFGNGTRLTVT.

The chain employs TRBV15 and TRBJ1-5, with 10 nucleotides matching TRBD1. This CDR3 spans 17 amino acids. Germline CDR1 reads LNHNV; CDR2 reads YYDKDF (reference sequence). The V and J ends lost 2 bases and 2 bases, in that order; junction bases with no gene match: 6. The CDR3 region is CATSRTRTGGGNQPQHF. Written as DNA, the CDR3 is TGTGCCACCAGCAGAACTAGGACAGGGGGGGGCAATCAGCCCCAGCATTTT.